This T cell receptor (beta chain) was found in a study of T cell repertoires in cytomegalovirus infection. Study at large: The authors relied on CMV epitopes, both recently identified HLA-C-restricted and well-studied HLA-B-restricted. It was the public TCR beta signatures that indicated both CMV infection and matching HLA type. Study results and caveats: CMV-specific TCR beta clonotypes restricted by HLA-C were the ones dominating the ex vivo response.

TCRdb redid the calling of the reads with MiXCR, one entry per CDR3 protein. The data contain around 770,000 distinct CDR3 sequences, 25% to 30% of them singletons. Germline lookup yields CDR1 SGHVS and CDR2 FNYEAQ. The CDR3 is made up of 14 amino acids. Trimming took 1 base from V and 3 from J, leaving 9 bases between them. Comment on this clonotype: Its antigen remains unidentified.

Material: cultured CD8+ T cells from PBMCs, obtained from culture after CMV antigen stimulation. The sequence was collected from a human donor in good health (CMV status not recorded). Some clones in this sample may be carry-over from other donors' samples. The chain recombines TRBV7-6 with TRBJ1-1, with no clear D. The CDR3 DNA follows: TGTGCCAGCAGCTTAGTCGTCAGAGACACTGAAGCTTTCTTT. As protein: CASSLVVRDTEAFF.